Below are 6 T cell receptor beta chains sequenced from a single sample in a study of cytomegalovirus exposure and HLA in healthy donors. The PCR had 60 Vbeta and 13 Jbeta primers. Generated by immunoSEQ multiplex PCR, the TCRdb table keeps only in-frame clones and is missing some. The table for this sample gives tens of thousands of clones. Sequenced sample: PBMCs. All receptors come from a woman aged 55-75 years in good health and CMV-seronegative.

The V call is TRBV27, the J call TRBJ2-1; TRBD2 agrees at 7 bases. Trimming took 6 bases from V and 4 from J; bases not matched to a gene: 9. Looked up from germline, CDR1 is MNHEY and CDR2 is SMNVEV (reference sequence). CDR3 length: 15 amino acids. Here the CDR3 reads CASSPSGNNYNEQFF. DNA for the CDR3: TGTGCCAGCAGCCCTAGCGGAAATAATTACAATGAGCAGTTCTTC.

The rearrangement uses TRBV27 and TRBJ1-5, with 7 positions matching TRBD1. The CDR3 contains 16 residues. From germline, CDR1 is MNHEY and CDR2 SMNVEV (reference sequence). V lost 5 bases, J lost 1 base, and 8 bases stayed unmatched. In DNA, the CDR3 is TGTGCCAGCAGTCCCAGGTACAGGGGAAGCAATCAGCCCCAGCATTTT. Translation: CASSPRYRGSNQPQHF.

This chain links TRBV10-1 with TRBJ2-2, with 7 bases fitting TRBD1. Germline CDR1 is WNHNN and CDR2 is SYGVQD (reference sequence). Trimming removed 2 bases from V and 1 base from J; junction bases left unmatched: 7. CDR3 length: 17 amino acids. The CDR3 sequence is CASSELKQGWNTGELFF. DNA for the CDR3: TGCGCCAGCAGTGAGCTCAAACAGGGGTGGAACACCGGGGAGCTGTTTTTT.

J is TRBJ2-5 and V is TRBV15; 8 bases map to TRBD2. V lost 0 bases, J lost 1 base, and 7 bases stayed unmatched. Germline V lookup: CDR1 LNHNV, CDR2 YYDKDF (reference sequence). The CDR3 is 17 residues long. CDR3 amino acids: CATSRDGAGGPQETQYF. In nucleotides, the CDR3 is TGTGCCACCAGCAGAGATGGGGCGGGAGGACCCCAAGAGACCCAGTACTTC.

CDR3 nucleotides: TGTGCCAGCAGTTACACCGCGGGACTAGCGGACAATGAGCAGTTCTTC. Translating gives CASSYTAGLADNEQFF. The chain combines TRBV6-6 with TRBJ2-1; 11 nucleotides line up with TRBD2. The CDR3 is made up of 16 amino acids. The trim removed 2 bases at V and 5 bases at J, leaving 5 bases unmatched. Germline values: CDR1 MNHNY, CDR2 SVGAGI (reference sequence).

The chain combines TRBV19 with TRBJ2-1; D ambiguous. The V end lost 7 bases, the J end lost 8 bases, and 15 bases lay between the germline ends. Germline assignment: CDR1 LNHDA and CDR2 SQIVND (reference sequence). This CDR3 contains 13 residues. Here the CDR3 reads CASTPDNSDEQFF. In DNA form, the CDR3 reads TGTGCCAGTACACCCGACAATTCTGATGAGCAGTTCTTC.